These 11 T cell receptor beta chains share one sample of origin, sequenced in a study of blood T cell repertoires in COVID-19. Measured with immunoSEQ multiplex PCR; TCRdb has only the in-frame clones, and not every one. The sample lists some 340,000 clones; around 84% were seen once. The sample comprised peripheral blood. The origin of the receptors is a woman aged 18-29 years with acute or convalescent COVID-19.

The chain links TRBV6-5 to TRBJ2-7; perhaps TRBD2 as D (6 bases). Germline values: CDR1 MNHEY, CDR2 SVGAGI. Trimming removed 6 bases at V and 1 base at J, with 16 bases between. This CDR3 region has 15 residues. The CDR3 bases are TGTGCCAGCAGCCTCGGCGTGGGGGGATCCTACGAGCAGTACTTC. Translation: CASSLGVGGSYEQYF.

V is TRBV6-1 and J is TRBJ1-6; maybe TRBD1 (5 bases). CDR3 length: 19 residues. Trimming left V 0 bases short and J 4 bases short, with 19 bases between. Germline V gene lookup returns CDR1 MNHNS and CDR2 SASEGT. DNA of the CDR3: TGTGCCAGCAGTGAAGCAGGAGGGGATCGGCAGGGTTATAATTCACCCCTCCACTTT. It specifies CASSEAGGDRQGYNSPLHF.

J is TRBJ1-1 and V is TRBV28; D unresolved. Germline-derived CDR1 and CDR2 are MDHEN and SYDVKM. V lost 2 bases and J 1 base, leaving 11 bases between the germline ends. The CDR3 is 15 amino acids. The CDR3 DNA reads TGTGCCAGCAGTTTAGTGGTCCAGAAGAACACTGAAGCTTTCTTT. It yields the protein CASSLVVQKNTEAFF.

V usage is TRBV5-5 and J usage is TRBJ1-6; perhaps TRBD1 as D (5 bases). The ends were cut back, 0 bases at V and 8 bases at J, with 9 bases in the middle. Germline V gives CDR1 SGHKS, CDR2 YYEKEE (reference sequence). CDR3 length equals 14 residues. The CDR3 spells CASSLGQYDSPLHF. Here the CDR3 DNA reads TGTGCCAGCAGCTTGGGACAGTACGATTCACCCCTCCACTTT.

The rearrangement joins TRBV29-1 to TRBJ2-7; a possible D gene is TRBD1 (6 bases). With 3 bases removed from V and 4 bases from J, the gap between germline ends came to 13 bases. The germline V gene has CDR1 SQVTM and CDR2 ANQGSEA. The CDR3 totals 13 residues. The CDR3 DNA sequence: TGCAGCGTTGAGGGCAGGGGCAAGTACGAGCAGTACTTC. As protein: CSVEGRGKYEQYF.

CDR3 sequence reads: CASSLDRTASYNEQFF. The CDR3 nucleotides are TGCGCCAGCAGCCTGGATAGGACAGCCTCCTACAATGAGCAGTTCTTC. This chain joins TRBV5-1 and TRBJ2-1; D perhaps matches TRBD1 (6 bases). This CDR3 region has 16 residues. The germline V and J ends were trimmed by 4 bases and 0 bases, with 14 bases remaining between them. Germline CDR1 is SGHRS and CDR2 is YFSETQ.

The chain recombines TRBV2 with TRBJ1-1, with TRBD1 as a possible D gene (5 bases). The CDR3 covers 14 residues. V was cut by 5 bases and J by 1 base, with 11 bases left in between. Germline CDR1 SNHLY, CDR2 FYNNEI. DNA of the CDR3: TGTGCCAGCAGTCGACAGACCTCGAACACTGAAGCTTTCTTT. Its protein product is CASSRQTSNTEAFF.

The CDR3 sequence: CASSFDGVGEQYF. CDR3 DNA sequence: TGCGCCAGCAGCTTCGACGGGGTAGGCGAGCAGTACTTC. This sequence joins TRBV5-1 and TRBJ2-7, with a possible D match to TRBD2 (5 bases). Germline V gene lookup returns CDR1 SGHRS and CDR2 YFSETQ. V lost 2 bases and J lost 6, with 12 bases in between. This CDR3 is built from 13 residues.

The V and J genes are TRBV7-9 and TRBJ1-4; maybe TRBD1 (6 bases). V was pared by 8 bases and J by 4 bases, with 14 bases between. Germline V gives CDR1 SEHNR, CDR2 FQNEAQ (reference sequence). The CDR3 is 14 residues long. This chain's CDR3 is CASGSGHNNEKLFF. In nucleotides, the CDR3 is TGTGCCAGCGGATCGGGACATAATAATGAAAAACTGTTTTTT.

V and J are TRBV5-1 and TRBJ1-2; 7 positions agree with TRBD1. The CDR3 is made up of 14 amino acids. The trim removed 4 bases at V and 5 bases at J, leaving 8 bases unmatched. Germline V gene lookup returns CDR1 SGHRS and CDR2 YFSETQ. The DNA for the CDR3 is TGCGCCAGCAGCCTAGGACAGGATCGTTATGGCTACACCTTC. Amino acids: CASSLGQDRYGYTF.

The rearrangement uses TRBV24-1 and TRBJ2-2; 8 nucleotides agree with TRBD1. Germline lookup yields CDR1 KGHDR and CDR2 SFDVKD. V shed 9 bases, J shed 7 bases, and the junction held 6 bases outside the gene matches. The CDR3 consists of 13 residues. The CDR3 spells CATGQGMVGELFF. The CDR3, as DNA: TGTGCCACCGGACAGGGAATGGTCGGGGAGCTGTTTTTT.